Listed below are T cell receptor beta chains from one sample, sequenced in a study of CD8 T cells in Susac syndrome. TCRdb used MiXCR to reprocess the immunoSEQ multiplex PCR reads, holding one entry per CDR3 protein. The sample includes roughly 220,000 distinct CDR3 sequences, approximately 94% of them seen just once. Input material: CD4+ T cells from PBMCs. Receptor source: a human donor with Susac syndrome. Each CDR3 is given without its conserved first and last residue. For some rows the clone size is stated as once, few or many, or as a class when expanded; others skip it.

abundance,v_gene,j_gene,CDR3aa
-,TRBV6-2/TRBV6-3,TRBJ2-3,ASSYGTTPGPDTQY
-,TRBV24-1,TRBJ2-3,ATSDRTSGDKDTQY
once,TRBV15,TRBJ1-4,ATSSKGALDEKLF
once,TRBV6-2/TRBV6-3,TRBJ1-5,ASSKWDSSGQGNQPQH
-,TRBV30,TRBJ2-2,AWRPNTGELF
-,TRBV29-1,TRBJ1-1,SVGGRNTEAF
once,TRBV11-1,TRBJ1-3,ASSRGTEGANTIY
once,TRBV18,TRBJ1-1,ASSPSRSERNTEAF
-,TRBV25-1,TRBJ2-7,ASSDPVSSYEQY
-,TRBV28,TRBJ2-5,ASSSWTLQETQY
-,TRBV7-2,TRBJ1-1,ASSLTVMNTEAF
-,TRBV12-3/TRBV12-4,TRBJ2-7,ASSFSHSPEQY
-,TRBV3-1,TRBJ2-3,ASSQDSWADTQY
-,TRBV5-1,TRBJ2-1,ASSSLSKGAEQF
-,TRBV29-1,TRBJ2-1,SVSGYNEQF
-,TRBV7-9,TRBJ2-3,ASSLAGLPTQY
once,TRBV4-3,TRBJ2-5,ASSRVRDTQETQY
once,TRBV5-1,TRBJ2-1,ASSWQGMAVNEQF
-,TRBV2,TRBJ2-3,ASMGEQGDTQY
-,TRBV3-1,TRBJ1-1,ASSQGDSFTEAF
-,TRBV6-1,TRBJ2-2,ASTPDRGNTGELF
few,TRBV3-1,TRBJ2-2,ASSQDTGSGELF
-,TRBV20-1,TRBJ2-7,SARERPVFRTRSEQY
-,TRBV5-1,TRBJ1-6,ASSPYTDDSRKSPLH
-,TRBV20-1,TRBJ1-4,SARASRANEKLF
-,TRBV9,TRBJ1-4,ASSGDRDFNEKLF
-,TRBV20-1,TRBJ2-3,SATLAGSTDTQY
-,TRBV6-2/TRBV6-3,TRBJ2-5,ASSYTAQETQY
-,TRBV11-3,TRBJ2-7,ASSLITSYEQY
-,TRBV7-8,TRBJ2-3,ASSLVGLLTDTQY
-,TRBV29-1,TRBJ2-7,SVDGDSNYEQY
-,TRBV20-1,TRBJ2-5,SALDSQETQY
once,TRBV7-9,TRBJ1-4,ASSFPGTTLEKLF
-,TRBV9,TRBJ1-2,ASSVDLGRGNLSNGYT
-,TRBV5-1,TRBJ2-2,ASTLWGHDTGELF
-,TRBV2,TRBJ2-6,ASSRDRGTGANVLT
-,TRBV4-3,TRBJ2-3,ASSQDLGGTDTQY
-,TRBV28,TRBJ2-1,ASSPPRDSSYNEQF